This entry lists 12 T cell receptor beta chains sequenced from one sample in a study of blood T cells in healthy people across ages. A sample-barcoded 5' primer and a J-beta primer mix were used in a second PCR of roughly 7 to 11 cycles. TCRdb re-called the 5' RACE reads through MiXCR, storing one row per CDR3 protein. Here the sample spans around 1,600,000 distinct CDR3 sequences, roughly two fifths being singletons. Sample: blood. These receptors were taken from a woman younger than 35 in good health.

The chain couples TRBV6-2 or TRBV6-3 to TRBJ2-7; D remains unclear. CDR1 and CDR2 (germline): MNHEY, SVGEGT. Trimming removed 2 bases at V and 4 bases at J, with 9 bases between. The CDR3 runs 13 residues. In DNA form, the CDR3 reads TGTGCCAGCAGTTACCGAGGAGTATACGAGCAGTACTTC. Residues: CASSYRGVYEQYF.

In DNA, the CDR3 is TGCAGTGCTAGAGGGACTCTCATTACCTACAATGAGCAGTTCTTC. Translating it yields CSARGTLITYNEQFF. The chain joins TRBV20-1 to TRBJ2-1; TRBD2 is a possible D gene (5 bases). Trimming shortened V by 1 base and J by 2 bases, and 12 bases separated the two germline ends. The CDR3 spans 15 residues. Germline-derived CDR1 and CDR2 are DFQATT and SNEGSKA (reference sequence).

This clonotype has a handful of counts. The chain employs TRBV27 and TRBJ1-4; 9 nucleotides align to TRBD1. The CDR3 extends over 16 amino acids. V lost 0 bases, J lost 7 bases, and 6 bases stayed unmatched. Germline loops: CDR1 MNHEY, CDR2 SMNVEV (reference sequence). CDR3 in amino acids: CASSLSGQGGGEKLFF. The CDR3 region has the DNA TGTGCCAGCAGTTTATCGGGACAGGGAGGCGGTGAAAAACTGTTTTTT.

The genes are TRBV7-3 and TRBJ2-1; 8 bases fit TRBD2. Germline assignment: CDR1 SGHTA and CDR2 FQGTGA. With 4 bases clipped from V and 1 base from J, the junction kept 12 bases outside the gene matches. The CDR3 extends over 18 amino acids. CDR3 nucleotide sequence: TGTGCCAGCAGCTCCGCTGCTAGCGGGTATAGTTCCTACAATGAGCAGTTCTTC. Its protein product is CASSSAASGYSSYNEQFF. Looking up the rest from reference TRBV7-3 and TRBJ2-1 gives the full variable domain: GAGVSQTPSNKVTEKGKYVELRCDPISGHTALYWYRQSLGQGPEFLIYFQGTGAADDSGLPNDRFFAVRPEGSVSTLKIQRTERGDSAVYLCASSSAASGYSSYNEQFFGPGTRLTVL.

This chain connects TRBV20-1 to TRBJ1-2; D is unresolved. The CDR3 is made up of 13 amino acids. Germline values: CDR1 DFQATT, CDR2 SNEGSKA (reference sequence). The ends were cut back, 3 bases at V and 4 bases at J, with 12 bases in the middle. CDR3 DNA sequence: TGCAGTGCTAGCTTGGGAGATGTCTATGGCTACACCTTC. The encoded protein is CSASLGDVYGYTF.

This chain uses TRBV28 with TRBJ2-1; 8 bases are a match to TRBD2. The CDR3 extends over 16 amino acids. Looked up from germline, CDR1 is MDHEN and CDR2 is SYDVKM. The junction had 8 bases not matched to a gene; V was cut back by 7 bases and J by 0 bases. CDR3 sequence (DNA): TGTGCCAGCAATGACCTAAGCGGGGGCTCCTACAATGAGCAGTTCTTC. Translation: CASNDLSGGSYNEQFF.

Only a few counts were recorded for this clonotype. The chain employs TRBV4-3 and TRBJ1-6; D unresolved. The V and J ends lost 4 bases and 0 bases respectively, with 16 bases between them. The germline V gene has CDR1 LGHNA and CDR2 YSLEER. The CDR3 contains 18 residues. The CDR3 sequence is CASSRTVGLSSYNSPLHF. CDR3 DNA sequence: TGCGCCAGCAGCCGAACCGTCGGGTTGAGCTCCTATAATTCACCCCTCCACTTT.

The CDR3 here is CASSPREPKYYGYTF. CDR3 DNA sequence: TGTGCCAGCAGCCCCCGGGAGCCAAAATACTATGGCTACACCTTC. The gene calls are TRBV6-5 and TRBJ1-2; no clear D. Germline CDR1 is MNHEY and CDR2 is SVGAGI. The V and J ends lost 6 bases and 3 bases respectively, with 17 bases between them. The CDR3 is 15 residues long.

CDR3 DNA: TGTGCCACCGGCTCGAGCGGAGGCTACAATGAGCAGTTCTTC. It translates to CATGSSGGYNEQFF. The chain carries TRBV7-9 and TRBJ2-1; TRBD2 is a possible D gene (5 bases). This CDR3 contains 14 residues. Trimming removed 10 bases from V and 3 bases from J, with 16 bases in between. Per the germline V gene, CDR1 is SEHNR and CDR2 is FQNEAQ (reference sequence).

The chain combines TRBV27 with TRBJ2-2; 8 nucleotides line up with TRBD1. V lost 10 bases to trimming and J lost 0 bases; unmatched junction nucleotides: 4. CDR3 length: 14 residues. Germline CDR1 MNHEY, CDR2 SMNVEV (reference sequence). The CDR3 reads CATRQGPNTGELFF. The CDR3 nucleotides are TGTGCCACCCGACAGGGGCCGAACACCGGGGAGCTGTTTTTT.

Concerning this clonotype: A junction boundary mismatches the germline segment, possibly from a read error. The V and J genes are TRBV6-6 and TRBJ2-5, with TRBD2 identical over 11 bases. Germline CDR1 MNHNY, CDR2 SVGAGI (reference sequence). The CDR3 covers 16 residues. CDR3 loop: CASIYPTSGGYNEQYF. In DNA, the CDR3 is TGTGCCAGCATTTACCCCACTAGCGGGGGTTACAATGAGCAGTACTTC.

The chain combines TRBV20-1 with TRBJ2-1; D call uncertain. CDR1 and CDR2 from the germline V gene are DFQATT and SNEGSKA (reference sequence). Trimming cost V 6 bases and J 4 bases, with 13 bases left between them. This CDR3 is built from 13 residues. CDR3 loop: CSATKAGYNEQFF. CDR3 nucleotides: TGCAGTGCCACAAAGGCCGGATACAATGAGCAGTTCTTC.